This TCR beta chain was retrieved from a study of regulatory T cells in long-lasting Graves disease. Study-wide results and limits: Sample size was small, which may have lowered accuracy.

Through Arm-PCR of CDR3 regions and iRepertoire HTBI primers, TCR beta libraries were built. TCRdb reprocessed the multiplex PCR reads via MiXCR and lists one record per CDR3 protein. This sample has some 410,000 distinct CDR3 sequences, with less than 20% found just once. This clonotype was seen repeatedly, ten times or more. Its specificity is not known. Trimming removed 8 bases from V and 0 bases from J, with 10 bases in between. CDR1 is SNHLY, CDR2 FYNNEI, per germline. The CDR3 totals 13 residues. Described time point: newly diagnosed GD, antithyroid drugs for less than 3 months. Making the TCR library involved RNA that had been extracted from PBMCs. These data were also filed under a second study, of T cells in Graves' hyperthyroidism and ophthalmopathy.

Material: peripheral blood mononuclear cells (PBMCs), obtained at new diagnosis, from a patient treated with antithyroid drugs. This sequence originates from a woman in her twenties or thirties with Graves disease. The gene calls are TRBV2 and TRBJ2-5, with D perhaps TRBD2 (6 bases). CDR3 sequence (DNA): TGTGCCAGCGGAGGGGAGTACCAAGAGACCCAGTACTTC. Amino acids: CASGGEYQETQYF.